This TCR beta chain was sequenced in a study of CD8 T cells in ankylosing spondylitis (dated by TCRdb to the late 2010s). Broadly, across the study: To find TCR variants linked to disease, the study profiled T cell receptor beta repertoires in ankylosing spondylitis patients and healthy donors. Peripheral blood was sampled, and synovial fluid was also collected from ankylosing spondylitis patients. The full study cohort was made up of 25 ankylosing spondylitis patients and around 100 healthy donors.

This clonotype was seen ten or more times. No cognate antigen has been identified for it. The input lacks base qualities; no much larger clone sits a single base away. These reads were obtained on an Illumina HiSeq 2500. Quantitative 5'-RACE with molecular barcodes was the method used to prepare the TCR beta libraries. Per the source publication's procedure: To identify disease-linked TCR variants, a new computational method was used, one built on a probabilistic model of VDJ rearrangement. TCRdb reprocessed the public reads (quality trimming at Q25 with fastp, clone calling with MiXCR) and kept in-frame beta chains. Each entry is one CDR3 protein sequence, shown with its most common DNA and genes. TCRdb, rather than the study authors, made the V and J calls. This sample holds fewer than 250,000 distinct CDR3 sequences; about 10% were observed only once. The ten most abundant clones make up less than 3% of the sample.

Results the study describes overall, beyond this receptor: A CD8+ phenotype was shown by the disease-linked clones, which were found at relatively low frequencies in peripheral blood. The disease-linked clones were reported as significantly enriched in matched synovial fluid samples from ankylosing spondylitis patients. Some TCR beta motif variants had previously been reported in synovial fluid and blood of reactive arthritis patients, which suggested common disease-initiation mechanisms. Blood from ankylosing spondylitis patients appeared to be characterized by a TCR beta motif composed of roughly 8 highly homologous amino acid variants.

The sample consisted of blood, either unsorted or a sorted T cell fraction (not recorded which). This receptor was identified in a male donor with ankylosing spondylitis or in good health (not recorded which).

In nucleotide form, the sequence is TGTGCCAGCAGGAACCAGGGGATCGGTCAGCCCCAGCATTTT. The encoded protein is CASRNQGIGQPQHF. The rearranged chain carries TRBV25-1 and TRBJ1-5, with TRBD1 as a weak D call on 6 bases. Relative to germline, V is 6 bases shorter and J is 6 bases shorter, with 15 bases between their ends. Based on the germline V gene, the CDR1 and CDR2 sequences are MGHDK and SYGVNS. The CDR3 covers 14 residues, taking in both the cysteine and the phenylalanine. Only CDR3 DNA remains: 42 bases, in frame from the first base.